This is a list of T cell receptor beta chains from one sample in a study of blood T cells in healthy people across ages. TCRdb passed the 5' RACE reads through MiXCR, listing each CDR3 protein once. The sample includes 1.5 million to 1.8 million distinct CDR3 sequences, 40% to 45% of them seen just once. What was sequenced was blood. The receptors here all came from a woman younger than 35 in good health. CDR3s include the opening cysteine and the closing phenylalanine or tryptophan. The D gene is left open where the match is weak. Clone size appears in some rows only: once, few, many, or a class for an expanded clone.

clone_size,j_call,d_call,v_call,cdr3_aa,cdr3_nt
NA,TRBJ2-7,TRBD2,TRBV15,CATSPRLAAYEQYF,TGTGCCACCAGCCCACGACTAGCGGCCTACGAGCAGTACTTC
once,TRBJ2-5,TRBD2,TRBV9,CASSVGLAGWIGEQYF,TGTGCCAGCAGCGTAGGGCTAGCGGGATGGATAGGAGAGCAGTACTTC
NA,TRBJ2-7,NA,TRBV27,CASSPIRGIFYEQYF,TGTGCCAGCAGTCCAATCAGGGGAATTTTCTACGAGCAGTACTTC
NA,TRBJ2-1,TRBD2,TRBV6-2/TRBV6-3,CASRVSGSKYEQFF,TGTGCCAGCAGGGTCAGCGGGAGTAAGTATGAGCAGTTCTTC
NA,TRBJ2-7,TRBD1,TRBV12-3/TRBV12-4,CASSPWTGEGSYEQYF,TGTGCCAGCAGTCCATGGACAGGGGAAGGCTCCTACGAGCAGTACTTC
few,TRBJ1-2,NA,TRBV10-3,CAIALTGTGNYGYTF,TGTGCCATCGCTCTCACCGGGACGGGGAACTATGGCTACACCTTC
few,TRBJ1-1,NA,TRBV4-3,CASSQETGYNTEAFF,TGCGCCAGCAGCCAAGAAACAGGGTATAACACTGAAGCTTTCTTT
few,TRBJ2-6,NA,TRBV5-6,CASSFYSGTSSLSGANVLTF,TGTGCCAGCAGCTTCTACTCCGGGACAAGCTCTCTCTCTGGGGCCAACGTCCTGACTTTC
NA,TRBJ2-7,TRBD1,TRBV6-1,CASIRGSLYEQYF,TGTGCCAGTATCAGGGGGAGTCTCTACGAGCAGTACTTC
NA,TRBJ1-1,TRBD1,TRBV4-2,CASSPLGTARMNTEAFF,TGTGCCAGCAGTCCCCTCGGGACAGCGCGGATGAACACTGAAGCTTTCTTT
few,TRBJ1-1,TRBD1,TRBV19,CASTRDRGLTEAFF,TGTGCCAGTACCAGGGACAGGGGGCTCACTGAAGCTTTCTTT
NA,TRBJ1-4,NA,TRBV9,CASSAGTLNEKLFF,TGTGCCAGCAGCGCCGGGACCCTTAATGAAAAACTGTTTTTT
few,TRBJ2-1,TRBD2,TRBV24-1,CATSDETSGRDEQFF,TGTGCCACCAGTGATGAGACTAGCGGGAGAGATGAGCAGTTCTTC
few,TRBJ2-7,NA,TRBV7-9,CASSLDLSGPPFEQYF,TGTGCCAGCAGCTTAGATCTTAGTGGGCCCCCCTTCGAGCAGTACTTC
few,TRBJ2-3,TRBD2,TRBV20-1,CSAGLAGVRDTQYF,TGCAGTGCGGGTTTAGCGGGAGTCAGGGATACGCAGTATTTT
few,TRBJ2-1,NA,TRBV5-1,CASTRTNVEDEQFF,TGCGCCAGCACCCGTACTAACGTCGAGGATGAGCAGTTCTTC
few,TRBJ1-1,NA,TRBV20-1,CSARAQSGGTEAFF,TGCAGTGCTAGAGCCCAATCGGGGGGCACTGAAGCTTTCTTT
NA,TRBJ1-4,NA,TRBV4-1,CASSQPRATNEKLFF,TGCGCCAGCAGCCAACCCAGGGCAACTAATGAAAAACTGTTTTTT
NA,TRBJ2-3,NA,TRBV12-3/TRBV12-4,CACSLGSRTDTQYF,TGTGCCTGCAGTTTAGGGTCTCGCACAGATACGCAGTATTTT
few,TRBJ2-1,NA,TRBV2,CASNRGRTRVSSSYNEQFF,TGTGCCAGCAATAGGGGCAGGACCCGGGTATCGAGCTCCTACAATGAGCAGTTCTTC
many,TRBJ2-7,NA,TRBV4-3,CASSQGRDGSYEQYF,TGCGCCAGCAGCCAAGGCCGGGACGGTTCCTACGAGCAGTACTTC
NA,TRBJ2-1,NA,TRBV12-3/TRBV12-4,CASSSIALLQFF,TGTGCCAGCAGCTCGATCGCCCTTTTGCAGTTCTTC
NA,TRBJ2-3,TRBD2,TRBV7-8,CASNHRWASGTLTDTQYF,TGTGCCAGCAACCATAGGTGGGCTAGCGGGACTCTCACAGATACGCAGTATTTT
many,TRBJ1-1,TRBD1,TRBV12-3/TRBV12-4,CASIRQGGTEAFF,TGTGCCAGCATTCGACAGGGGGGCACTGAAGCTTTCTTT
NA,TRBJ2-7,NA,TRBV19,CASSIIGGWDEQYF,TGTGCCAGTAGTATCATCGGGGGTTGGGATGAGCAGTACTTC